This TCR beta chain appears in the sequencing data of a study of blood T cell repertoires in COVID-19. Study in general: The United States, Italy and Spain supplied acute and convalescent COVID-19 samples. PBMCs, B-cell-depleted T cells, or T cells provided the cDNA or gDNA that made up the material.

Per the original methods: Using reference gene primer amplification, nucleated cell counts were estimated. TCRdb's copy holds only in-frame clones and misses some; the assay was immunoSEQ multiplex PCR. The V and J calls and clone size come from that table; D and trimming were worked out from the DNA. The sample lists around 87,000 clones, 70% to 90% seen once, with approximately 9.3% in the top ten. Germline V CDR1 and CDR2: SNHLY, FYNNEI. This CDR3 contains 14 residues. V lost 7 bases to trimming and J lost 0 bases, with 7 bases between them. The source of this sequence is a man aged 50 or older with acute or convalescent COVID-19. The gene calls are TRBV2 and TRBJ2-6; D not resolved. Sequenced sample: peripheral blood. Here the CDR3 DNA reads TGTGCCAGCAAGCGCCCCTCTGGGGCCAACGTCCTGACTTTC. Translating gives CASKRPSGANVLTF.